The next 32 T cell receptor beta chains were all read from a single sample in a study of prognosis after radiotherapy for stage I lung cancer. Amplification of TCR beta CDR3 from genomic DNA used two-round multiplex PCR. With primers specific to each TRBV and TRBJ gene, the first-round PCR was performed. TCRdb processed the multiplex PCR reads anew with MiXCR; each CDR3 protein has one entry. Here the sample spans fewer than 35,000 distinct CDR3 sequences, around 48% being singletons. Sequences were derived from PBMCs, sampled before or after stereotactic body radiation therapy (not recorded which). The receptors stem from a donor aged 50 or older with non-small cell lung cancer.

With regard to this clonotype: A far larger clone is off by one base, so a read error is likely. The chain employs TRBV6-4 and TRBJ2-7; 8 bases map to TRBD2. Germline V gene data show CDR1 as MRHNA and CDR2 as SNTAGT. V gave up 6 bases and J gave up 5 bases; unmatched junction bases: 3. CDR3 size: 12 residues. The CDR3 reads CASSPGGHEQYF. In DNA, the CDR3 is TGTGCCAGCAGCCCGGGGGGGCACGAGCAGTACTTC.

The chain combines TRBV20-1 with TRBJ1-2; D gene unclear. CDR1 is DFQATT and CDR2 is SNEGSKA in the germline V gene (reference sequence). The CDR3 covers 13 residues. V was shortened by 8 bases and J by 1 base, with 14 bases between the two germline ends. DNA of the CDR3: TGCAGTACCCGACTCGGGAATAACTATGGCTACACCTTC. Translation: CSTRLGNNYGYTF.

The chain employs TRBV25-1 and TRBJ2-5; D is uncertain. The V end lost 2 bases, the J end lost 5 bases, and 0 bases lay between the germline ends. This CDR3 region has 10 residues. Germline CDR1 and CDR2: MGHDK and SYGVNS. CDR3 coding DNA: TGTGCCAGCAGTGAAGAGACCCAGTACTTC. Residues: CASSEETQYF.

Of note for this clonotype: A junction end diverges from the germline sequence, so it may reflect a read error. The V and J genes are TRBV27 and TRBJ2-2; 7 positions agree with TRBD2. CDR1 and CDR2 from the germline V gene are MNHEY and SMNVEV (reference sequence). The CDR3 has 19 amino acids. CDR3 sequence: CASSLNGLEGGQYTGELFF. CDR3 sequence (DNA): TGTGCCAGCAGTCTCAACGGACTAGAGGGAGGGCAGTACACAGGGGAGCTGTTTTTT.

This clonotype was recorded at least ten times. This chain links TRBV4-3 with TRBJ2-2, with 9 bases aligning to TRBD2. Germline V gene data show CDR1 as LGHNA and CDR2 as YSLEER. Germline trimming cut 0 bases from V and 6 bases from J; bases unmatched to any gene: 8. The CDR3 is 17 amino acids. CDR3: CASSQDGVAGVPGELFF. In DNA, the CDR3 is TGCGCCAGCAGCCAAGACGGGGTAGCGGGAGTCCCCGGGGAGCTGTTTTTT.

The chain has TRBV27 and TRBJ2-7; no clear D. The CDR3 consists of 15 residues. Trimming cost V 3 bases and J 3 bases, with 15 bases left between them. Germline V gene sequence: CDR1 MNHEY, CDR2 SMNVEV (reference sequence). CDR3 sequence: CASSLKGRGVYEQYF. The CDR3 DNA is TGTGCCAGCAGTTTGAAAGGACGTGGGGTCTACGAGCAGTACTTC.

This clonotype occurred many times. CDR3 amino acids: CASRWGVQRETQYF. The CDR3 DNA reads as TGCGCCAGCAGGTGGGGGGTTCAGAGGGAGACCCAGTACTTC. The V call is TRBV5-1, the J call TRBJ2-5, with a weak D call TRBD2 (6 bases). CDR1 is SGHRS and CDR2 is YFSETQ in the germline V gene. This CDR3 has 14 residues. Trimming left V 5 bases short and J 5 bases short, with 16 bases between.

Note on this clonotype: This likely stems from a read error, as it lies one base from a far larger clone. The chain employs TRBV7-9 and TRBJ1-2; no clear D gene. Trimming took 5 bases from V and 1 from J, leaving 14 bases between them. CDR1 SEHNR and CDR2 FQNEAQ come from the germline V gene (reference sequence). This CDR3 is 15 amino acids long. DNA of the CDR3: TGTGCCAGCAGCGGAAAGATTGGATTTAACTATGGCTACACCTTC. Protein sequence: CASSGKIGFNYGYTF.

This clonotype was recorded many times. This may be a read error: a much more frequent sequence differs by one nucleotide. Given the absence of the conserved phenylalanine or tryptophan at the CDR3 end, a read error is likely. J is TRBJ2-3 and V is TRBV5-1; tentative D call: TRBD2 (5 bases). Between the trimmed V and J ends, which lost 0 bases and 5 bases, there was a span of 10 bases. The germline V gene encodes CDR1 SGHRS and CDR2 YFSETQ. There are 14 residues in the CDR3. The CDR3 spells CASSLATEGDTQYL. In DNA, the CDR3 is TGCGCCAGCAGCTTGGCCACTGAGGGAGATACGCAGTATCTT.

Points on this clonotype: One end of the junction is discordant with germline, which a read error may explain. This chain uses TRBV27 with TRBJ1-2, with D uncertain. CDR3 length: 15 residues. CDR1 is MNHEY, CDR2 SMNVEV, per germline (reference sequence). In DNA, the CDR3 is TGTGCCAGTTCTACTAAAAGGCGAGCTAACTATGGCTACATCTTC. This sequence encodes CASSTKRRANYGYIF.

The chain is built from TRBV5-1 and TRBJ2-2, with 8 bases identical to TRBD1. After removal of 1 base from V and 4 bases from J, the junction contained 6 bases not matched to a gene. Germline-derived CDR1 and CDR2 are SGHRS and YFSETQ. The CDR3 extends over 16 amino acids. CDR3 protein: CASSLMAGGSTGELFF. The CDR3 DNA follows: TGCGCCAGCAGCTTGATGGCAGGGGGCAGCACCGGGGAGCTGTTTTTT.

This clonotype was found a few times. This sequence is one base from a far larger clone and is likely a read error. V usage is TRBV6-2 or TRBV6-3 and J usage is TRBJ1-1; a weak D match, TRBD1 (6 bases). CDR1 and CDR2 from the germline V gene are MNHEY and SVGEGT. The CDR3 contains 12 residues. V shed 4 bases and J shed 12 bases, with 15 bases lying between them. CDR3 sequence (DNA): TGTGCCAGCAGTTTCACGGGGGGCGAAACTTTCTTT. This codes for CASSFTGGETFF.

This clonotype was recorded many times. V and J are TRBV6-2 or TRBV6-3 and TRBJ1-1; 9 bases line up with TRBD1. CDR1 is MNHEY, CDR2 SVGEGT, per germline. J lost 6 bases, V lost 5 bases, and 10 bases had no gene match. The CDR3 is 15 amino acids. The chain's CDR3 is CASSPPRDRASEAFF. DNA for the CDR3: TGTGCCAGCAGTCCCCCCCGGGACAGGGCTTCTGAAGCTTTCTTT.

About this clonotype itself: A junction end diverges from the germline sequence, so it may reflect a read error. This chain's CDR3 is CASSLRRGDTQYF. The DNA of the CDR3 is TGTGCCAGCAGCTTGAGGAGGGGGGATACTCAGTATTTT. The J gene is TRBJ2-3, the V gene TRBV11-3; TRBD1 or TRBD2 may be the D gene (6 bases each). Per germline, CDR1 SGHNT and CDR2 YENEEA. The CDR3 contains 13 residues.

This clonotype showed up many times. This chain uses TRBV30 with TRBJ2-3; no definite D call. Germline-derived CDR1 and CDR2 are GTSNPN and SVGIG (reference sequence). V was clipped by 3 bases and J by 4 bases, with 14 bases between them. The CDR3 has 14 residues. CDR3 nucleotide sequence: TGTGCCTGGAGCGTAGGCTCGGGCGCAGATACGCAGTATTTT. It specifies CAWSVGSGADTQYF.

The gene calls are TRBV3-1 and TRBJ1-4, with D unclear. V was cut by 1 base and J by 4 bases, with 10 bases left in between. This CDR3 has 15 residues. Germline-derived CDR1 and CDR2 are LGHDT and YNNKEL (reference sequence). CDR3 in amino acids: CASSQVGGINEKLFF. CDR3 in DNA: TGTGCCAGCAGCCAAGTAGGAGGGATTAATGAAAAACTGTTTTTT.

The V call is TRBV7-8, the J call TRBJ1-4; perhaps TRBD1 as D (5 bases). Per germline, CDR1 SGHVS and CDR2 FQNEAQ. Trimming pared 7 bases from V and 2 bases from J, leaving 29 bases between. CDR3 size: 20 residues. The CDR3 loop is CASNPFPWDPGPGTNEKLFF. CDR3 nucleotide sequence: TGTGCCAGCAACCCGTTCCCCTGGGACCCCGGGCCGGGGACTAATGAAAAACTGTTTTTT.

This clonotype was recorded at least ten times. The CDR3 nucleotides are TGTGCCAGCAGCTTAGATAGCGGACTTACAGAGCAGTACTTC. Protein sequence: CASSLDSGLTEQYF. The V call is TRBV7-2, the J call TRBJ2-7, with a weak D call TRBD2 (6 bases). Germline V gene data show CDR1 as SGHTA and CDR2 as FQGNSA. The CDR3 is 14 amino acids. V lost 1 base and J lost 7, with 14 bases in between.

This clonotype has just one count. A far larger clone is just one base off, so this is likely a read error. This chain connects TRBV6-1 to TRBJ2-6; perhaps TRBD2 as D (6 bases). Germline V gene lookup returns CDR1 MNHNS and CDR2 SASEGT. CDR3 length equals 16 residues. Written as DNA, the CDR3 is TGTGCCAGCAGTTACACCCCGGGAGCTGGGTCCAACGTCCTGACTTTC. It yields the protein CASSYTPGAGSNVLTF.

This clonotype was seen more than once but under ten times. This probably arose from a read error, given a far larger clone one base away. The gene calls are TRBV7-8 and TRBJ2-5; D assignment may be TRBD1 or TRBD2 (5 bases each). The J call may be incorrect, as the DNA end agrees better with TRBJ2-1. The CDR3 is 16 amino acids. Germline-derived CDR1 and CDR2 are SGHVS and FQNEAQ. CDR3 DNA sequence: TGTGCCAGCAGCACCGGGGACCGACAAGGGTCCAATGAGCAGTTCTTC. Translated: CASSTGDRQGSNEQFF.

V is TRBV7-2 and J is TRBJ2-3; 7 positions agree with TRBD2. This CDR3 has 16 residues. Germline trimming cut 1 base from V and 7 bases from J; bases unmatched to any gene: 11. Germline loops: CDR1 SGHTA, CDR2 FQGNSA. CDR3 sequence reads: CASSLDGGSSGYTQYF. CDR3 sequence (DNA): TGTGCCAGCAGCTTAGATGGCGGGAGTTCAGGCTATACGCAGTATTTT.

V is TRBV7-2 and J is TRBJ2-7; no clear D gene. The CDR3 totals 11 residues. Trimming cost V 11 bases and J 6 bases, with 14 bases left between them. Germline V CDR1 and CDR2: SGHTA, FQGNSA. DNA for the CDR3: TGTGCCGAAAAATGGGATGTCGAGCAGTACTTC. Residues: CAEKWDVEQYF. Looking up the rest from reference TRBV7-2 and TRBJ2-7 gives the full variable domain: GAGVSQSPSNKVTEKGKDVELRCDPISGHTALYWYRQSLGQGLEFLIYFQGNSAPDKSGLPSDRFSAERTGGSVSTLTIQRTQQEDSAVYLCAEKWDVEQYFGPGTRLTVT.

This clonotype was recorded at least ten times. The chain recombines TRBV7-9 with TRBJ1-3, with 9 bases lining up with TRBD1. With 4 bases clipped from V and 3 bases from J, the junction kept 1 base outside the gene matches. The CDR3 consists of 14 residues. In germline, CDR1 is SEHNR, CDR2 FQNEAQ (reference sequence). The chain's CDR3 is CASSSGQGGNTIYF. In DNA form, the CDR3 reads TGTGCCAGCAGCTCGGGACAGGGTGGAAACACCATATATTTT.

In the case of this clonotype: This likely came from a read error, as a far larger clone is one base away. This chain uses TRBV6-5 with TRBJ2-5; 9 nucleotides align to TRBD1. This CDR3 is 14 amino acids long. CDR1 MNHEY and CDR2 SVGAGI come from the germline V gene. CDR3 amino acids: CASRGQGLVGTHYF. The CDR3 DNA is TGTGCCAGCAGGGGACAGGGTCTTGTCGGGACCCATTACTTC.

This clonotype was detected once. One junction end disagrees with the germline gene, perhaps due to a read error. The chain links TRBV12-3 or TRBV12-4 to TRBJ1-1; 10 positions match TRBD1. This CDR3 region has 13 residues. The CDR3 DNA reads TGTGCCAGCATCCAGACAGGGGGCAATGAAGCCTTCTTT. Amino acid sequence: CASIQTGGNEAFF.

By share of the sample, this clonotype is medium-sized. The rearrangement links TRBV7-2 to TRBJ2-1; perhaps TRBD1 as D (6 bases). V was trimmed by 1 base and J by 4 bases, leaving 8 bases between them. The CDR3 consists of 14 residues. Germline V gene data show CDR1 as SGHTA and CDR2 as FQGNSA. The CDR3 spells CASSLGGLYNEQFF. The CDR3, as DNA: TGTGCCAGCAGCTTAGGGGGGCTGTACAATGAGCAGTTCTTC.

This clonotype has just a few counts. The J gene is TRBJ2-5, the V gene TRBV6-1; 7 bases agree with TRBD2. J gave up 1 base and V 9 bases, and 2 bases lay outside the gene matches. The germline CDR1 and CDR2 sequences are MNHNS and SASEGT. The length of the CDR3 is 12 residues. CDR3 DNA sequence: TGTGCCAGTAAGCGGGGCCAAGAGACCCAGTACTTC. Its protein product is CASKRGQETQYF.

This clonotype was seen many times. This rearrangement joins TRBV14 to TRBJ2-1, with D hard to call. V lost 0 bases and J 9 bases, leaving 6 bases between the germline ends. This CDR3 comprises 12 residues. Germline lookup yields CDR1 SGHDN and CDR2 FVKESK. CDR3 sequence (DNA): TGTGCCAGCAGCCAAGATGTCGTTGAGCAGTTCTTC. This sequence encodes CASSQDVVEQFF.

The J gene is TRBJ1-2, the V gene TRBV6-2 or TRBV6-3; weak D call: TRBD1 (5 bases). The CDR3 is 15 amino acids. From germline, CDR1 is MNHEY and CDR2 SVGEGT. V dropped 5 bases and J dropped 3 bases, with 16 bases sitting between them. CDR3 nucleotides: TGTGCCAGCAGTGTACAGGTGGCTGGGGACTATGGCTACACCTTC. This codes for CASSVQVAGDYGYTF.

This clonotype was seen ten or more times. The chain is built from TRBV24-1 and TRBJ2-1; D is uncertain. V was shortened by 12 bases and J by 4 bases, with 9 bases between the two germline ends. The CDR3 spans 11 residues. Looked up from germline, CDR1 is KGHDR and CDR2 is SFDVKD. The CDR3: CAVQRYNEQFF. The DNA of the CDR3 is TGTGCCGTTCAGAGGTACAATGAGCAGTTCTTC.

This clonotype was picked up many times. The chain carries TRBV10-3 and TRBJ2-2, with 8 bases aligning to TRBD1. CDR3 length equals 14 residues. Germline V gene data show CDR1 as ENHRY and CDR2 as SYGVKD. The junction had 4 bases not matched to a gene; V was cut back by 6 bases and J by 4 bases. CDR3 bases: TGTGCCATCAGGACAGGGGCGGGCACCGGGGAGCTGTTTTTT. It codes for CAIRTGAGTGELFF.

This clonotype was detected ten times or more. The chain uses TRBV10-3 and TRBJ2-2; the D is unclear. CDR1 is ENHRY and CDR2 is SYGVKD in the germline V gene. Deletions cut 6 bases from V and 5 bases from J, with 10 bases between. The CDR3 extends over 13 amino acids. The CDR3, as DNA: TGTGCCATCAGCTCGGACCGGACCGGGGAGCTGTTTTTT. This encodes CAISSDRTGELFF.